This TCR beta chain was profiled in a study of T-cell memory formation after mild COVID-19. V was pared by 8 bases and J by 2 bases, with 12 bases between. Looked up from germline, CDR1 is MNHNY and CDR2 is SVGAGI (reference sequence). There are 13 residues in the CDR3. UMIs and sample barcodes were carried by the TCR alpha and TCR beta cDNA libraries that 5'RACE produced using constant-segment primers. One entry per CDR3 protein results from TCRdb running MiXCR on the 5' RACE reads. The top ten hold about 8.7% of the sample, which has about 600,000 distinct CDR3 sequences, roughly a fifth seen once. Study observations and caveats: The finding that pre-infection memory included some responding clones suggested that cross-reactive memory joined. The second-wave clones peaking on day 37 were not confirmed as SARS-CoV-2-specific.

As regards this clonotype: Antigen specificity is unknown.

The sequenced sample was PBMCs or a T cell subset sorted from them (not recorded which). The rearrangement joins TRBV6-6 to TRBJ2-5; D is perhaps TRBD1 (7 bases). The receptor comes from an adult woman who had mild COVID-19 (a few samples of this study predate the infection). Cell type and time point are not known. The CDR3 here is CASGGTEQETQYF. Here the CDR3 DNA reads TGTGCCAGCGGAGGGACAGAACAAGAGACCCAGTACTTC.